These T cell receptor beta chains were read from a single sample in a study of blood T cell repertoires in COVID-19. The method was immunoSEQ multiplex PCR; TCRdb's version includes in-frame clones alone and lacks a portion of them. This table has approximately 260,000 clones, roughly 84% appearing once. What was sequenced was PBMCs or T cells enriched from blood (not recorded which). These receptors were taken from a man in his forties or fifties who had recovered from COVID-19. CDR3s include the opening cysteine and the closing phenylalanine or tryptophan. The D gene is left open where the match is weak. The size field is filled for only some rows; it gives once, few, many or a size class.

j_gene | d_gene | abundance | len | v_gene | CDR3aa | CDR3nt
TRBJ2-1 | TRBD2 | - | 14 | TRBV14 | CASSQELAGAGQFF | TGTGCCAGCAGCCAAGAACTAGCGGGAGCTGGGCAGTTCTTC
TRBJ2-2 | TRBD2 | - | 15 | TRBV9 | CASSEVAGGYGELFF | TGTGCCAGCAGCGAGGTAGCGGGAGGGTACGGGGAGCTGTTTTTT
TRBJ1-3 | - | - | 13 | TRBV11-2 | CASSPNRGNTIYF | TGTGCCAGCAGCCCAAACAGGGGAAACACCATATATTTT
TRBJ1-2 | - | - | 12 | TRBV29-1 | CSVAPGSYGYTF | TGCAGCGTCGCCCCGGGGAGCTATGGCTACACCTTC
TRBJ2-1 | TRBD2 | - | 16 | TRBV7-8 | CASSPSGTSGRSEQFF | TGTGCCAGCAGCCCATCCGGGACTAGCGGGAGGAGTGAGCAGTTCTTC
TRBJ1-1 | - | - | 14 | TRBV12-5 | CASGFPGQNTEAFF | TGTGCTAGTGGTTTTCCGGGACAGAACACTGAAGCTTTCTTT
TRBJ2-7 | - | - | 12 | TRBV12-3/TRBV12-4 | CASNLGGHKQYF | TGTGCCAGCAACCTAGGAGGCCACAAGCAGTACTTC
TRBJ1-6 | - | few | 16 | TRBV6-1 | CAIRETDSSYNSPLHF | TGTGCCATCCGTGAGACGGACAGCTCCTATAATTCACCCCTCCACTTT
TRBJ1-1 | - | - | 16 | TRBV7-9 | CASSEKYRAANTEAFF | TGTGCCAGCAGCGAGAAGTACAGGGCAGCGAACACTGAAGCTTTCTTT
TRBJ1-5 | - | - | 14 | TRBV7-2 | CASSPRTGNQPQHF | TGTGCCAGCAGCCCACGTACAGGGAATCAGCCCCAGCATTTT
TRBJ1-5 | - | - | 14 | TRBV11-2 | CASSLMGADQPQHF | TGTGCCAGCAGCTTAATGGGAGCAGATCAGCCCCAGCATTTT
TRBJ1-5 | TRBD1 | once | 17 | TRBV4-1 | CASSQDGQGRGNQPQHF | TGCGCCAGCAGCCAAGACGGACAGGGTAGGGGCAATCAGCCCCAGCATTTT
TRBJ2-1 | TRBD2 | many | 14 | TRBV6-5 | CASSSGGGLNEQFF | TGTGCCAGCAGTTCCGGCGGGGGGTTGAATGAGCAGTTCTTC
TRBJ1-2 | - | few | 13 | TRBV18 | CASSQRETGGYTF | TGTGCCAGCTCGCAACGGGAGACGGGTGGCTACACCTTC
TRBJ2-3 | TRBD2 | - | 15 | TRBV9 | CASSTGASGTDTQYF | TGTGCCAGCAGCACCGGGGCTAGCGGGACAGATACGCAGTATTTT
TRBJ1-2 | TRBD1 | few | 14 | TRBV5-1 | CASSSPGQGNSDTF | TGCGCCAGCAGCTCGCCGGGACAGGGAAACTCCGACACCTTC